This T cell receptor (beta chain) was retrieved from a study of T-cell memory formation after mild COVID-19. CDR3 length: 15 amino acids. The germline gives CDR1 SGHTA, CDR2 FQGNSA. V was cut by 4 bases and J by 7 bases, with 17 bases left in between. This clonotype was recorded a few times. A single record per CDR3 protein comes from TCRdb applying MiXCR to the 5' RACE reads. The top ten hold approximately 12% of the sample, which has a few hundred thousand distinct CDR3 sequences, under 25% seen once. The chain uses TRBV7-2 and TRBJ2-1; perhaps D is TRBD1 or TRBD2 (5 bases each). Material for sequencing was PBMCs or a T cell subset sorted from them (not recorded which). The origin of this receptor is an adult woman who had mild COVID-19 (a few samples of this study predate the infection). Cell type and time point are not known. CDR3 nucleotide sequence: TGTGCCAGCAGCTCTCCGGGGCTAGAGGGGAATGAGCAGTTCTTC. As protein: CASSSPGLEGNEQFF.